Listed below are T cell receptor beta chains from one sample, sequenced in a study of memory CD4+ T cells and cytomegalovirus serostatus. Sequencing was performed with immunoSEQ multiplex PCR; in TCRdb, only in-frame clones are kept and a portion is missing. Of 25,000 to 35,000 clones listed, about 76% are singletons. The sequencing sample was made of memory CD4+ T cells from blood. The receptors shown here come from an adult in good health and CMV-seronegative. Some clones in this sample may be carry-over from other donors' samples. Each CDR3 is given with its conserved first and last residue. A D gene is named only where the DNA matches it firmly. Clone size is shown for a subset of rows, as once, few, many or a class of expanded clone.

d_gene,j_gene,abundance,v_gene,len,CDR3nt,CDR3aa
-,TRBJ2-7,once,TRBV6-5,11,TGTGCCAGCAGTTACCGGTCCGAGCAGTACTTC,CASSYRSEQYF
-,TRBJ1-4,-,TRBV11-1,15,TGTGCCAGCAGCTTATCGGGGGACGCCTATGAAAAACTGTTTTTT,CASSLSGDAYEKLFF
TRBD1,TRBJ2-5,-,TRBV7-7,14,TGTGCTAGCAGCTTATACAGGGGGTTGGAGACCCAGTACTTC,CASSLYRGLETQYF
TRBD2,TRBJ2-3,once,TRBV5-1,16,TGCGCCAGCAGCATGACTAGCGGGGGTTCGTTTGATACGCAGTATTTT,CASSMTSGGSFDTQYF
-,TRBJ1-6,-,TRBV11-2,16,TGTGCCAGCAGCTTAGATGGAGGCGCGCATAATTCACCCCTCCACTTT,CASSLDGGAHNSPLHF
-,TRBJ2-2,-,TRBV27,14,TGTGCCAGCAGTGGGCAGGGGGGGACCGGGGAGCTGTTTTTT,CASSGQGGTGELFF
-,TRBJ1-1,-,TRBV14,14,TGTGCCAGCAGCCCGGGGGGGAGGAACACTGAAGCTTTCTTT,CASSPGGRNTEAFF
-,TRBJ1-5,medium-sized,TRBV30,13,TGTGCCTGGAGTGTAGATAGCAATCAGCCCCAGCATTTT,CAWSVDSNQPQHF
-,TRBJ2-3,-,TRBV9,14,TGTGCCAGCAGCGGTCCAGGGGGGAGGGATACGCAGTATTTT,CASSGPGGRDTQYF
-,TRBJ1-1,few,TRBV29-1,10,TGCAGCGTGGGGGGCACTGAAGCTTTCTTT,CSVGGTEAFF
TRBD1,TRBJ1-5,-,TRBV19,16,TGTGCCAGTAGTACCCGGGACAGGGGTGGAAATCAGCCCCAGCATTTT,CASSTRDRGGNQPQHF
-,TRBJ1-1,-,TRBV19,12,TGTGCCAGTAGTATAGATGCGTCCGGAGCTTTCTTT,CASSIDASGAFF
-,TRBJ1-1,-,TRBV5-1,16,TGCGCCAGCAGCTTGCGGCCCAGAAATTTGAACACTGAAGCTTTCTTT,CASSLRPRNLNTEAFF
TRBD1,TRBJ2-7,-,TRBV6-6,15,TGTGCCAGCAGGGACCGGGACAGTGGTGCCTACGAGCAGTACTTC,CASRDRDSGAYEQYF
-,TRBJ1-2,-,TRBV5-1,15,TGCGCCAGCAGCTTGGAGGGGAATACTAACTATGGCTACACCTTC,CASSLEGNTNYGYTF
-,TRBJ1-3,-,TRBV30,13,TGTGCCTGGAGTGTAGACTCTGGAAACACCATATATTTT,CAWSVDSGNTIYF
TRBD2,TRBJ2-3,-,TRBV7-2,11,TGTGCCAGCAGCTTGCGGGGGGGACAGTATTTT,CASSLRGGQYF
-,TRBJ1-2,-,TRBV7-9,12,TGTGCCAGCAGCTTAGTGGGCGATGGCTACACCTTC,CASSLVGDGYTF
-,TRBJ1-2,-,TRBV5-6,14,TGTGCCAGCAGCTTGGGACAGATGAACTATGGCTACACCTTC,CASSLGQMNYGYTF
-,TRBJ1-2,-,TRBV6-5,15,TGTGCCAGCAGTGCTGGTTATCTTCCTAACTATGGCTACACCTTC,CASSAGYLPNYGYTF
-,TRBJ2-7,once,TRBV27,13,TGTGCCAGCAGTTTCCTGAGCTCCTACGAGCAGTACTTC,CASSFLSSYEQYF
TRBD1,TRBJ2-7,-,TRBV19,14,TGTGCCAGCCTCGGACAGGGGGGACTCGGCGAGCAGTACTTC,CASLGQGGLGEQYF
TRBD1,TRBJ1-6,-,TRBV19,14,TGTGCCAGCCGCCCGGACAGGAGGAATTCACCCCTCCACTTT,CASRPDRRNSPLHF
TRBD2,TRBJ2-3,-,TRBV7-2,16,TGTGCCAGCAGCTTAGCACTAGCGTCGGGCACAGATACGCAGTATTTT,CASSLALASGTDTQYF
-,TRBJ1-5,once,TRBV19,14,TGTGCCAGTAGTTGGGCAGGGAGCAATCAGCCCCAGCATTTT,CASSWAGSNQPQHF
TRBD1,TRBJ1-2,-,TRBV5-1,16,TGCGCCAGCAGCTTGGCTGGACAGGGGGCGTCCTATGGCTACACCTTC,CASSLAGQGASYGYTF
-,TRBJ2-7,-,TRBV29-1,12,TGCAGCGGGCTCTTCACAGGGCACGAGCAGTACTTC,CSGLFTGHEQYF
-,TRBJ1-5,few,TRBV6-6,14,TGTGCCAGCAGTACCCCGGACAGCAATCAGCCCCAGCATTTT,CASSTPDSNQPQHF
-,TRBJ2-2,-,TRBV5-5,16,TGTGCCAGCAGCTTGGATCCAGGGGCGAACACCGGGGAGCTGTTTTTT,CASSLDPGANTGELFF
-,TRBJ1-1,-,TRBV28,17,TGTGCCAGCAGCCCAAGGGGTTTGGTCGCCCCAATAACTGAAGCTTTCTTT,CASSPRGLVAPITEAFF
TRBD2,TRBJ2-5,-,TRBV4-1,15,TGCGCCAGCAGCCAAGATTCGCGGGGGGGAGAGACCCAGTACTTC,CASSQDSRGGETQYF
-,TRBJ1-3,-,TRBV30,16,TGTGCCTGGAGTGTATATGGGGGGGGCTCTGGAAACACCATATATTTT,CAWSVYGGGSGNTIYF
-,TRBJ1-5,-,TRBV6-5,14,TGTGCCAGCAGCCAGGACAATAGCAATCAGCCCCAGCATTTT,CASSQDNSNQPQHF
TRBD1,TRBJ1-3,-,TRBV5-1,14,TGCGCCAGCCAAGAACAGGGGCTTCGAAACACCATATATTTT,CASQEQGLRNTIYF